The TCR beta chain described here comes from a study of blood T cell repertoires in COVID-19. Trimming shortened V by 4 bases and J by 5 bases, and 13 bases separated the two germline ends. This CDR3 has 14 amino acids. The germline gives CDR1 SGHAT, CDR2 FQNNGV. Repertoires were generated with immunoSEQ multiplex PCR, while TCRdb's copy carries only in-frame clones and drops some. The sample carries about 120,000 clones, 65% to 90% recorded once. The receptor was derived from a woman of 80 years or more with acute or convalescent COVID-19. The V call is TRBV11-2, the J call TRBJ2-3; D is ambiguous. Sequencing was done on a sample of peripheral blood. CDR3 protein: CASSSWAREDTQYF. The DNA of the CDR3 is TGTGCCAGCAGCTCATGGGCCCGTGAAGATACGCAGTATTTT.